This note documents a single T cell receptor (beta chain) sequence. No cognate antigen has been identified for it. One base away there is no much larger clone; base qualities are not given. These data come from a study of blood T cell repertoires in COVID-19 (dated by TCRdb to the early 2020s). A note on the overall study: Samples covering the acute and convalescent phases of COVID-19 were provided by collaborators in the United States, Italy and Spain. The prospective study material was composed of cDNA or gDNA derived from T cells, B-cell-depleted T cells, or PBMCs. Deeply sampled blood TCRbeta repertoires from subjects exposed to, actively infected with, or recovered from COVID-19 were included in the dataset. The repertoires were made available in a free public database intended to serve as a resource for research on the immune response to SARS-CoV-2. Samples came from the ongoing ImmuneRACE study (first 160 participants) plus 1,254 subjects from 6 global collaborators. The sample metadata nearly always contained a de-identified subject ID, COVID-19 status, age in years and sex. Where HLA class I and class II types were available, the types were taken from metadata supplied by the sample provider, not from assay-based typing.

TCRbeta CDR3 regions were amplified from genomic DNA by means of the immunoSEQ Assay, a bias-controlled multiplex PCR. Processing in the source paper ran as follows. The number of nucleated cells in each sample was estimated from the amplification of reference gene primers within the assay. Sequence reads were collapsed and filtered to measure the absolute abundance of every unique TCRbeta CDR3 rearrangement. Productive Simpson clonality was computed per sample as the square root of Simpson's diversity index over productive rearrangements. The immuneACCESS repertoire file appears here via TCRdb, limited to in-frame rearrangements. These files lack a portion of the clones; in checked studies, under half of the deficit traces to unresolved V genes, and the cause of the others is not known. V and J calls and clone size are given by that table; D and trimming were obtained from the DNA. This sample holds 85,000 to 130,000 clones; approximately 88% were observed only once. Of the sample, under 7.5% falls within the top ten clones.

From the cysteine up to the phenylalanine, the CDR3 has a length of 16 residues. The retained sequence is limited to the CDR3, 48 bases, with the frame set at the first base. The germline V end is reduced by 5 bases and the J end by 7 bases; junction bases left unmatched: 9. The germline V gene provides CDR1 MDHEN and CDR2 SYDVKM. The collaborating institutions used their own protocols to collect whole blood in K2EDTA tubes. For TCRbeta analysis, collaborators shipped samples as frozen whole blood, isolated PBMCs, or DNA extracted from either of those sample types. The research as a whole found: How much clinical and demographic metadata was included differed by source and by participant, and the metadata was provided uncurated.

The sequence joins TRBV28 to TRBJ1-6, with TRBD1 matching 9 junction bases. Sequences were obtained from peripheral blood. The clonotype originates from an older woman with acute or convalescent COVID-19. The CDR3 sequence is CASSPYLTGGNSPLHF. The DNA sequence follows: TGTGCCAGCAGTCCTTACCTGACAGGGGGGAATTCACCCCTCCACTTT.